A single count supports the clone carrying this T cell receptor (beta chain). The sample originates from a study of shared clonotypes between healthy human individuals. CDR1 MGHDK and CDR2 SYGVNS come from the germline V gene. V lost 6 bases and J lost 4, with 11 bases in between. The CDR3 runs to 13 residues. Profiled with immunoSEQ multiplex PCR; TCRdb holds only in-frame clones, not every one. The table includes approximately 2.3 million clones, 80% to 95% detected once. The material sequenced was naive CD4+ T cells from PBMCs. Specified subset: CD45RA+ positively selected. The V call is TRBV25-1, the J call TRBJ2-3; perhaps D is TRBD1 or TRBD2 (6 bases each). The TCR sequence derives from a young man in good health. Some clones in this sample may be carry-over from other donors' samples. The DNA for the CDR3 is TGTGCCAGCAGCCCCGGGGGCGCAGATACGCAGTATTTT. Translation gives CASSPGGADTQYF.